These 23 T cell receptor beta chains were all obtained from the same sample, sequenced in a study of blood T cell repertoires in COVID-19. Sequencing used immunoSEQ multiplex PCR; TCRdb keeps in-frame clones, though not all of them. Among 150,000 to 200,000 clones listed, around 82% were seen once. Sequencing was carried out using PBMCs or T cells enriched from blood (not recorded which). These TCRs come from a man in his forties who had recovered from COVID-19.

This chain connects TRBV4-3 to TRBJ1-4, with D possibly being TRBD1 (5 bases). The V end lost 2 bases, the J end lost 7 bases, and 17 bases lay between the germline ends. Germline V lookup: CDR1 LGHNA, CDR2 YSLEER. The CDR3 covers 16 residues. The CDR3 spells CASSQSAQGGLEKLFF. The CDR3 DNA follows: TGCGCCAGCAGCCAAAGTGCCCAGGGAGGACTTGAAAAACTGTTTTTT.

The V call is TRBV3-1 (or the pseudogene TRBV3-2), the J call TRBJ2-7; 9 nucleotides line up with TRBD1. The CDR3 consists of 15 residues. The V and J ends lost 4 bases and 3 bases, in that order; junction bases with no gene match: 7. Germline CDR1 is LGHDT and CDR2 is YNNKEL (reference sequence). The CDR3 protein is CASSPDRGGVYEQYF. The CDR3 coding sequence is TGTGCCAGCAGCCCCGACAGGGGGGGGGTCTACGAGCAGTACTTC.

The genes are TRBV5-6 and TRBJ1-2; D possibly corresponds to TRBD1 (5 bases). CDR3 length equals 14 residues. CDR1 and CDR2 (germline): SGHDT, YYEEEE. Trimming removed 0 bases from V and 7 bases from J, with 13 bases in between. The CDR3 DNA reads TGTGCCAGCAGCTTGGGCAGGGAGGGTATTGGCTACACCTTC. Translating gives CASSLGREGIGYTF.

The rearrangement uses TRBV18 and TRBJ1-1; 7 bases are shared with TRBD1. Germline V CDR1 and CDR2: KGHSH, LQKENI. With V trimmed by 3 bases and J by 0 bases, 22 bases remained unmatched. The CDR3 has 21 residues. CDR3 residues: CASSPIPGQIHEGALNTEAFF. CDR3 in DNA: TGTGCCAGCTCACCGATACCGGGACAGATCCACGAGGGGGCCCTGAACACTGAAGCTTTCTTT. Variable domain in full (rest from reference TRBV18 and TRBJ1-1): NAGVMQNPRHLVRRRGQEARLRCSPMKGHSHVYWYRQLPEEGLKFMVYLQKENIIDESGMPKERFSAEFPKEGPSILRIQQVVRGDSAAYFCASSPIPGQIHEGALNTEAFFGQGTRLTVV.

V gene TRBV15 combines with J gene TRBJ2-1; possible D gene TRBD1, 5 bases. This CDR3 has 16 residues. V lost 0 bases, J lost 7 bases, and 16 bases lay in between. Germline V gene sequence: CDR1 LNHNV, CDR2 YYDKDF (reference sequence). Here the CDR3 DNA reads TGTGCCACCAGCAGAGATATCGGCACAGGTGGGAATGAGCAGTTCTTC. This sequence encodes CATSRDIGTGGNEQFF.

The chain combines TRBV6-5 with TRBJ1-4; D gene ambiguous. Germline CDR1 and CDR2: MNHEY and SVGAGI. V gave up 6 bases and J gave up 2 bases, with 10 bases separating them. CDR3 length: 14 residues. This CDR3 reads CASRNTGTNEKLFF. DNA of the CDR3: TGTGCCAGCAGGAACACGGGGACTAATGAAAAACTGTTTTTT.

The V and J genes are TRBV5-1 and TRBJ1-6; the D is unclear. Trimming took 3 bases from V and 9 from J, leaving 13 bases between them. Germline V gene data show CDR1 as SGHRS and CDR2 as YFSETQ. The CDR3 spans 14 residues. In DNA form, the CDR3 reads TGCGCCAGCAGCTCCGCCCGAACGGGTTCACCCCTCCACTTT. Protein product: CASSSARTGSPLHF. The whole variable domain, remainder taken from reference TRBV5-1 and TRBJ1-6, is KAGVTQTPRYLIKTRGQQVTLSCSPISGHRSVSWYQQTPGQGLQFLFEYFSETQRNKGNFPGRFSGRQFSNSRSEMNVSTLELGDSALYLCASSSARTGSPLHFGNGTRLTVT.

This chain connects TRBV5-1 to TRBJ2-1, with 8 bases that match TRBD2. Trimming took 2 bases from V and 2 from J; bases not matched to a gene: 18. The CDR3 has 20 amino acids. Germline V CDR1 and CDR2: SGHRS, YFSETQ. The CDR3 nucleotides read TGCGCCAGCAGCTTTCGTCCGAGCGGGGGCCCGGGGAGTGCCTACAATGAGCAGTTCTTC. This codes for CASSFRPSGGPGSAYNEQFF. The whole variable domain, remainder taken from reference TRBV5-1 and TRBJ2-1, is KAGVTQTPRYLIKTRGQQVTLSCSPISGHRSVSWYQQTPGQGLQFLFEYFSETQRNKGNFPGRFSGRQFSNSRSEMNVSTLELGDSALYLCASSFRPSGGPGSAYNEQFFGPGTRLTVL.

The chain couples TRBV11-2 to TRBJ2-1; 12 nucleotides line up with TRBD2. The V segment lost 3 bases and the J segment 9 bases; nucleotides outside the gene matches: 9. This CDR3 is built from 16 residues. Germline values: CDR1 SGHAT, CDR2 FQNNGV. The CDR3 nucleotides are TGTGCCAGCAGCTTTCAGGGGACTAGCGGGTACGGTGAGCAGTTCTTC. Its protein product is CASSFQGTSGYGEQFF.

This clone was recorded once. This chain joins TRBV11-3 and TRBJ2-2; 10 positions agree with TRBD1. The V segment lost 3 bases and the J segment 4 bases; nucleotides outside the gene matches: 8. The V gene's germline CDR1 is SGHNT and CDR2 YENEEA. This CDR3 comprises 17 residues. For the CDR3, the DNA is TGTGCCAGCAGCTTTAGAGGGGGACAGGGGATCACCGGGGAGCTGTTTTTT. Protein sequence: CASSFRGGQGITGELFF.

The chain uses TRBV4-2 and TRBJ2-1, with 9 positions matching TRBD2. This CDR3 is built from 18 residues. Unmatched junction bases numbered 13, after V lost 0 bases and J lost 7 bases. Germline assignment: CDR1 LGHNA and CDR2 YNFKEQ. CDR3 DNA sequence: TGTGCCAGCAGCCAAGATCTTTTGGGGCGGGGGGGCTGGAATGAGCAGTTCTTC. Encoded protein: CASSQDLLGRGGWNEQFF.

The gene calls are TRBV27 and TRBJ2-3, with 9 bases that match TRBD2. This CDR3 comprises 19 residues. The germline V gene encodes CDR1 MNHEY and CDR2 SMNVEV (reference sequence). Unmatched junction bases numbered 18, after V lost 6 bases and J lost 2 bases. CDR3 nucleotides: TGTGCCAGCAGGCAGCGCGGCGGGGGGGCCCGCCTTTACACAGATACGCAGTATTTT. It specifies CASRQRGGGARLYTDTQYF.

V gene TRBV29-1 combines with J gene TRBJ2-2, with 8 bases that match TRBD2. The V gene's germline CDR1 is SQVTM and CDR2 ANQGSEA. This CDR3 spans 14 amino acids. After removal of 5 bases from V and 6 bases from J, the junction contained 8 bases not matched to a gene. This CDR3 is CSVPRGGRAGELFF. The CDR3, as DNA: TGCAGCGTTCCCCGGGGGGGCCGGGCCGGGGAGCTGTTTTTT.

The chain employs TRBV7-9 and TRBJ1-1; 9 bases align to TRBD1. From germline, CDR1 is SEHNR and CDR2 FQNEAQ (reference sequence). The CDR3 has 14 amino acids. The ends lost 4 bases at V and 4 bases at J; junction bases unmatched: 4. CDR3 nucleotide sequence: TGTGCCAGCAGCTCAGACAGGGGGTTCACTGAAGCTTTCTTT. Protein sequence: CASSSDRGFTEAFF.

The V and J genes are TRBV10-3 and TRBJ1-1; D ambiguous. The V and J ends lost 0 bases and 1 base respectively, with 9 bases between them. The length of the CDR3 is 15 residues. Germline assignment: CDR1 ENHRY and CDR2 SYGVKD. The CDR3 reads CAISESNRENTEAFF. The CDR3 DNA is TGTGCCATCAGTGAGTCGAATCGGGAGAACACTGAAGCTTTCTTT.

The gene calls are TRBV4-1 and TRBJ1-2, with D tentatively TRBD1 (5 bases). The CDR3 contains 15 residues. CDR1 MGHRA and CDR2 YSYEKL come from the germline V gene. The ends were cut back, 3 bases at V and 8 bases at J, with 19 bases in the middle. CDR3 DNA: TGCGCCAGCAGCCACCCCAGCCAGGGCTACGAAGGCTACACCTTC. It translates to CASSHPSQGYEGYTF.

This clone was picked up a small number of times. The chain links TRBV29-1 to TRBJ1-1; possible D gene TRBD1, 5 bases. V lost 7 bases to trimming and J lost 2 bases, with 11 bases between them. Germline loops: CDR1 SQVTM, CDR2 ANQGSEA. There are 12 residues in the CDR3. The DNA for the CDR3 is TGCAGCGCCGGAGGGGATAACACTGAAGCTTTCTTT. Its protein product is CSAGGDNTEAFF.

This rearrangement joins TRBV5-8 to TRBJ2-1; TRBD1 matches 9 bases. Unmatched junction bases numbered 5, after V lost 1 base and J lost 6 bases. The CDR3 covers 15 residues. Germline values: CDR1 SGHTS, CDR2 YDEGEE. The CDR3 DNA follows: TGTGCCAGCAGCTTGCTTGGACAGGGGAGCAATGAGCAGTTCTTC. Its protein product is CASSLLGQGSNEQFF.

This clone was observed a handful of times. CDR3 DNA: TGTGCCAGCTCACCACCTCTCCAGGGTTATAATTCACCCCTCCACTTT. It specifies CASSPPLQGYNSPLHF. The genes are TRBV18 and TRBJ1-6; D is perhaps TRBD1 (5 bases). Germline CDR1 and CDR2: KGHSH and LQKENI. CDR3 length: 16 amino acids. The ends were cut back, 0 bases at V and 4 bases at J, with 10 bases in the middle.

This clone was picked up many times. This rearrangement joins TRBV7-9 to TRBJ1-1; 8 bases fit TRBD1. Trimming at V came to 5 bases and at J to 4 bases, leaving 6 bases not matched to a gene. CDR1 SEHNR and CDR2 FQNEAQ come from the germline V gene (reference sequence). The CDR3 sequence is 14 residues long. CDR3 residues: CASSVQGDGTEAFF. CDR3 in DNA: TGTGCCAGCAGCGTACAGGGGGACGGCACTGAAGCTTTCTTT.

This rearrangement joins TRBV9 to TRBJ1-5, with D unresolved. Trimming cost V 0 bases and J 3 bases, with 10 bases left between them. Germline V gives CDR1 SGDLS, CDR2 YYNGEE. CDR3 size: 15 residues. CDR3 coding DNA: TGTGCCAGCAGCGTAGCTGGCACCCTCAATCAGCCCCAGCATTTT. Encoded protein: CASSVAGTLNQPQHF. The complete variable domain, with remaining parts taken from reference TRBV9 and TRBJ1-5, reads DSGVTQTPKHLITATGQRVTLRCSPRSGDLSVYWYQQSLDQGLQFLIQYYNGEERAKGNILERFSAQQFPDLHSELNLSSLELGDSALYFCASSVAGTLNQPQHFGDGTRLSIL.

The V gene is TRBV7-9, the J gene TRBJ1-2; the D is unclear. Trimming took 4 bases from V and 5 from J, leaving 5 bases between them. CDR3 length equals 11 residues. Germline loops: CDR1 SEHNR, CDR2 FQNEAQ (reference sequence). CDR3: CASSSVYGYTF. DNA of the CDR3: TGTGCCAGCAGCTCCGTGTATGGCTACACCTTC. The full variable domain, rest sourced from reference TRBV7-9 and TRBJ1-2, is DTGVSQNPRHKITKRGQNVTFRCDPISEHNRLYWYRQTLGQGPEFLTYFQNEAQLEKSRLLSDRFSAERPKGSFSTLEIQRTEQGDSAMYLCASSSVYGYTFGSGTRLTVV.

The CDR3 sequence is CASSQGRQGAYEQYF. The DNA of the CDR3 is TGCGCCAGCAGCCAAGGGCGGCAGGGGGCATACGAGCAGTACTTC. J is TRBJ2-7 and V is TRBV4-1; 8 nucleotides agree with TRBD1. Germline V gene data show CDR1 as MGHRA and CDR2 as YSYEKL. With V trimmed by 1 base and J by 4 bases, 6 bases remained unmatched. The CDR3 extends over 15 amino acids.